The next 20 T cell receptor beta chains were all read from a single sample in a study of post-analysis software for immune sequencing data. Overall study findings and caveats: In patients, TRBV5-6, TRBV5-1 and TRBV20-1 belonged to about five TRBV segments found more frequently than in controls.

Unique molecular identifiers were carried by the TCR beta cDNA libraries. MiXCR, run by TCRdb on the PCR reads, gives a single entry per CDR3 protein. The table lists about 540,000 distinct CDR3 sequences, 34% of them singletons, with 6% in the top ten. These receptors have no identified antigens. Sequencing was done on a sample of blood. These receptors were obtained from a girl younger than 18 with multiple sclerosis.

The CDR3 reads CSVAQGGLTDTQYF. The CDR3 region has the DNA TGCAGCGTTGCACAGGGAGGACTCACAGATACGCAGTATTTT. The chain employs TRBV29-1 and TRBJ2-3; either TRBD1 or TRBD2 may fit D (6 bases each). Trimming shortened V by 4 bases and J by 2 bases, and 13 bases separated the two germline ends. The CDR3 loop spans 14 amino acids. In germline, CDR1 is SQVTM, CDR2 ANQGSEA.

The chain joins TRBV7-3 to TRBJ2-5; tentative D call: TRBD2 (6 bases). Germline lookup yields CDR1 SGHTA and CDR2 FQGTGA. Trimming cost V 4 bases and J 3 bases, with 24 bases left between them. The CDR3 loop spans 18 amino acids. The CDR3 DNA is TGTGCCAGCAGCTACCTAGTAGGTCTAGCGATGGTGAAAGAGACCCAGTACTTC. The encoded protein is CASSYLVGLAMVKETQYF.

The rearrangement links TRBV20-1 to TRBJ1-2; TRBD1 agrees at 7 bases. Germline CDR1 is DFQATT and CDR2 is SNEGSKA (reference sequence). This CDR3 has 13 amino acids. Trimming at V came to 4 bases and at J to 2 bases, leaving 4 bases not matched to a gene. The CDR3 coding sequence is TGCAGTGCTATCGCAGGGGGGAACTATGGCTACACCTTC. Translated: CSAIAGGNYGYTF.

This clonotype was found a few times. J is TRBJ1-6 and V is TRBV20-1; 9 nucleotides agree with TRBD1. This CDR3 is 15 amino acids long. The germline gives CDR1 DFQATT, CDR2 SNEGSKA (reference sequence). The J segment lost 10 bases and the V segment lost 3 bases, leaving 10 bases of the junction unmatched. In nucleotides, the CDR3 is TGCAGTGCTAGGGAACCGGGACAGGGAGGCTCACCCCTCCACTTT. This encodes CSAREPGQGGSPLHF.

The rearrangement joins TRBV3-1 to TRBJ1-5; D gene uncertain. CDR1 LGHDT and CDR2 YNNKEL come from the germline V gene (reference sequence). CDR3 length: 14 residues. The V end lost 2 bases, the J end lost 1 base, and 6 bases lay between the germline ends. CDR3 DNA: TGTGCCAGCAGCCAAAGAGGGAGCAATCAGCCCCAGCATTTT. As protein: CASSQRGSNQPQHF. The full variable domain, with the rest looked up from reference TRBV3-1 and TRBJ1-5, is DTAVSQTPKYLVTQMGNDKSIKCEQNLGHDTMYWYKQDSKKFLKIMFSYNNKELIINETVPNRFSPKSPDKAHLNLHINSLELGDSAVYFCASSQRGSNQPQHFGDGTRLSIL.

This chain links TRBV29-1 with TRBJ2-1; D gene uncertain. Germline V gene lookup returns CDR1 SQVTM and CDR2 ANQGSEA. CDR3 length: 15 amino acids. V lost 0 bases and J lost 6, with 15 bases in between. The CDR3 sequence: CSVEDRSSPFNEQFF. DNA for the CDR3: TGCAGCGTTGAAGATCGTAGTAGCCCCTTCAATGAGCAGTTCTTC.

CDR3: CASSLRDKAYEQYF. The CDR3 DNA reads as TGTGCCAGCAGTTTGCGAGACAAGGCCTACGAGCAGTACTTC. The V call is TRBV5-6, the J call TRBJ2-4; no firm D call. The better agreement between TRBJ2-7 and the DNA end casts doubt on the J call. Per the germline V gene, CDR1 is SGHDT and CDR2 is YYEEEE. CDR3 size: 14 residues.

V and J are TRBV4-1 and TRBJ1-4, with D unclear. This CDR3 is built from 14 residues. The ends were cut back, 6 bases at V and 7 bases at J, with 15 bases in the middle. CDR1 is MGHRA and CDR2 is YSYEKL in the germline V gene. CDR3 sequence reads: CASRTPGGFEKLFF. The CDR3 bases are TGCGCCAGCAGGACCCCAGGTGGCTTTGAAAAACTGTTTTTT.

This clonotype came up once. The chain carries TRBV7-8 and TRBJ2-7; maybe TRBD2 (5 bases). CDR3 length: 15 residues. The V and J ends lost 1 base and 4 bases respectively, with 14 bases between them. CDR1 is SGHVS, CDR2 FQNEAQ, per germline. The CDR3, as DNA: TGTGCCAGCAGCTTAGGTCGGACTCCTGGTTACGAGCAGTACGTC. Protein sequence: CASSLGRTPGYEQYV.

This clonotype was counted ten times or more. V gene TRBV15 combines with J gene TRBJ2-7, with D possibly being TRBD2 (6 bases). The CDR3 is 15 residues long. Looked up from germline, CDR1 is LNHNV and CDR2 is YYDKDF (reference sequence). V lost 0 bases and J 6 bases, leaving 15 bases between the germline ends. The CDR3 coding sequence is TGTGCCACCAGCAGAGATGGCAGCTTGGGGGGCGAGCAGTACTTC. It codes for CATSRDGSLGGEQYF.

This clonotype has just a few counts. The chain couples TRBV28 to TRBJ2-6; 7 nucleotides agree with TRBD1. The CDR3 has 13 residues. V shed 6 bases, J shed 13 bases, and the junction held 9 bases outside the gene matches. Germline assignment: CDR1 MDHEN and CDR2 SYDVKM. CDR3: CASSPGQDRVLTF. CDR3 coding DNA: TGTGCCAGCAGCCCCGGACAGGATAGGGTCCTGACTTTC.

V gene TRBV20-1 combines with J gene TRBJ2-1; 8 nucleotides match TRBD2. There are 16 residues in the CDR3. From germline, CDR1 is DFQATT and CDR2 SNEGSKA (reference sequence). Unmatched junction bases numbered 4, after V lost 0 bases and J lost 0 bases. The CDR3 loop is CSARDQRESSYNEQFF. The CDR3 coding sequence is TGCAGTGCTAGAGATCAGCGGGAGAGCTCCTACAATGAGCAGTTCTTC.

The genes are TRBV20-1 and TRBJ2-2; D unresolved. The CDR3 length is 15 residues. The V and J ends lost 0 bases and 4 bases respectively, with 12 bases between them. Per germline, CDR1 DFQATT and CDR2 SNEGSKA (reference sequence). CDR3 nucleotides: TGCAGTGCTAGAGATCTAAGGCAGATCACCGGGGAGCTGTTTTTT. The encoded protein is CSARDLRQITGELFF.

The rearrangement uses TRBV6-5 and TRBJ1-6, with a tentative D call TRBD1 (5 bases). Germline V gene sequence: CDR1 MNHEY, CDR2 SVGAGI. This CDR3 is built from 15 residues. The V end was cut by 2 bases, the J end by 5 bases, with 10 bases between. This chain's CDR3 is CASSYEGTDNSPLHF. The CDR3 DNA reads as TGTGCCAGCAGTTACGAGGGGACGGATAATTCACCCCTCCACTTT.

This chain connects TRBV2 to TRBJ2-5; no definite D call. Trimming took off 6 bases at V and 3 bases at J, with 17 bases between the two ends. The CDR3 loop spans 15 amino acids. CDR1 and CDR2 (germline): SNHLY, FYNNEI. CDR3 coding DNA: TGTGCCAGCAGGGGCGGACGGATACTCAAAGAGACCCAGTACTTC. It specifies CASRGGRILKETQYF.

This chain uses TRBV11-1 with TRBJ2-5; 7 bases align to TRBD1. Germline values: CDR1 SGHAT, CDR2 FQDESV (reference sequence). The CDR3 consists of 13 residues. V dropped 5 bases and J dropped 5; count of bases not matched to a gene: 5. CDR3 nucleotides: TGTGCCAGCAGCAAGGGGGCATTCGAGACCCAGTACTTC. This sequence encodes CASSKGAFETQYF.

The chain carries TRBV7-9 and TRBJ2-4; 7 bases agree with TRBD1. In germline, CDR1 is SEHNR, CDR2 FQNEAQ (reference sequence). V lost 5 bases to trimming and J lost 7 bases; unmatched junction nucleotides: 2. The CDR3 has 12 residues. Here the CDR3 reads CASSTRGNIQYF. The CDR3 bases are TGTGCCAGCAGCACCAGGGGGAACATTCAGTACTTC.

The chain joins TRBV12-3 or TRBV12-4 to TRBJ2-2; 12 nucleotides match TRBD1. The CDR3 contains 20 residues. The J segment lost 1 base and the V segment lost 6 bases, leaving 15 bases of the junction unmatched. The CDR3 sequence is CASRFPQGQGAFMNTGELFF. The CDR3 DNA sequence: TGTGCCAGCAGGTTCCCCCAGGGACAGGGGGCGTTTATGAACACCGGGGAGCTGTTTTTT.

This clonotype was observed a handful of times. This chain connects TRBV14 to TRBJ2-7; D gene uncertain. This CDR3 is 15 amino acids long. Germline assignment: CDR1 SGHDN and CDR2 FVKESK. Trimming cost V 2 bases and J 1 base, with 12 bases left between them. The CDR3 region is CASSQTHRNSYEQYF. For the CDR3, the DNA is TGTGCCAGCAGCCAAACCCATAGAAATTCCTACGAGCAGTACTTC.

The table lists this clonotype with a few counts. The chain is built from TRBV20-1 and TRBJ2-5; no clear D gene. The CDR3 has 17 residues. V was shortened by 1 base and J by 11 bases, with 29 bases between the two germline ends. Germline V gene data show CDR1 as DFQATT and CDR2 as SNEGSKA (reference sequence). In DNA form, the CDR3 reads TGCAGTGCTAGAGGGCCACACTCTGATACAGACTTACGATGGCAGTACTTC. Translated: CSARGPHSDTDLRWQYF.